The clone carrying this T cell receptor (beta chain) was recorded a few times. With a J-beta primer mix and a sample-barcoded 5' primer, a second PCR ran about 7 to 12 cycles. TCRdb re-called the 5' RACE reads with MiXCR, one entry per CDR3 protein. The sample lists over 600,000 distinct CDR3 sequences; around 50% were seen once. This entry is derived from a study of blood T cells in healthy people across ages. Donors were healthy Caucasian individuals from Russia aged about 6 to 90. The source is an elderly man in good health. Sequenced input: blood.

The DNA for the CDR3 is TGTGCCAGCAGCTTAATGACCAGGACAGTCATGAATACGCAGTATTTT. It is translated as CASSLMTRTVMNTQYF. V gene TRBV7-2 combines with J gene TRBJ2-3; tentatively, D is TRBD1 (6 bases). The CDR3 totals 16 residues. The germline V gene has CDR1 SGHTA and CDR2 FQGNSA. Trimming removed 2 bases at V and 7 bases at J, with 19 bases between.